These 5 T cell receptor beta chains were sequenced from one sample in a study of blood T cells in healthy people across ages. For the second PCR, which ran for roughly 6 to 12 cycles, a sample-barcoded 5' primer and a J-beta primer mix were used. TCRdb reprocessed the 5' RACE reads via MiXCR and lists one record per CDR3 protein. This sample has about 780,000 distinct CDR3 sequences; around 68% occur once, and the top ten carry about a quarter. Sequencing used blood. These receptors came from a young man in good health.

This chain joins TRBV2 and TRBJ1-4; 8 nucleotides align to TRBD1. The junction had 9 bases not matched to a gene; V was cut back by 6 bases and J by 6 bases. Looked up from germline, CDR1 is SNHLY and CDR2 is FYNNEI. There are 15 residues in the CDR3. The CDR3 DNA sequence: TGTGCCAGCAGCCCAGACAGGGGTGGTGATGAAAAACTGTTTTTT. It translates to CASSPDRGGDEKLFF.

A note on this clonotype: A much larger clone lies a single base off, so this may be a read error. This chain connects TRBV2 to TRBJ2-5, with D hard to call. Germline CDR1 reads SNHLY; CDR2 reads FYNNEI. CDR3 size: 11 residues. Trimming cost V 5 bases and J 6 bases, with 7 bases left between them. This CDR3 reads CASSSAQTQYF. The CDR3 coding sequence is TGTGCCAGCAGTTCCGCTCAGACCCAGTACTTC.

The V gene is TRBV6-7, the J gene TRBJ2-7; 7 bases match TRBD1. TRBV6-7 is assigned to the ORF class and has an uncertain function. The V segment lost 5 bases and the J segment 2 bases; nucleotides outside the gene matches: 9. This CDR3 is built from 15 residues. In DNA, the CDR3 is TGTGCCAGCAGTCCGCCGGACAGGCGTGCCTACGAGCAGTACTTC. It codes for CASSPPDRRAYEQYF.

The V call is TRBV5-1, the J call TRBJ2-7; 9 nucleotides agree with TRBD1. The CDR3 sequence is 20 residues long. Germline values: CDR1 SGHRS, CDR2 YFSETQ. V shed 2 bases and J 1 base; nucleotides not matched to a gene: 19. CDR3 in DNA: TGCGCCAGCAGCTTTTCCTCCGGGACAGGGAGTGGGGTTAGGTCCTACGAGCAGTACTTC. Its protein is CASSFSSGTGSGVRSYEQYF.

The gene calls are TRBV12-3 or TRBV12-4 and TRBJ2-7; D remains ambiguous. The DNA end favors TRBJ2-5, so the J call may be wrong. The CDR3 spans 13 residues. This CDR3 reads CASSLAYGETQYF. CDR3 nucleotide sequence: TGTGCCAGCAGTTTAGCGTATGGGGAGACCCAGTACTTC.